Listed below are T cell receptor beta chains from one sample, sequenced in a study of cytomegalovirus exposure and HLA in healthy donors. Clones were sequenced by immunoSEQ multiplex PCR, and TCRdb holds only the in-frame ones, with some missing. This table has about 140,000 clones, approximately 80% appearing once. The sequencing input was PBMCs. The receptors originated from a woman between 40 and 55 years old in good health and CMV-seronegative. The CDR3 runs from the conserved cysteine through the conserved F or W. The order of the fields is CDR3 length, clone size, V gene, J gene, D gene, CDR3 protein, CDR3 DNA. D genes are given only for firm matches. Only some rows state a clone size, as once, few, many or a class for expanded clones.

>15|few|TRBV6-1|TRBJ2-3|TRBD2
CASTILAGAGDTQYF
TGTGCCAGCACTATACTAGCGGGGGCAGGAGATACGCAGTATTTT
>15|-|TRBV7-3|TRBJ2-5|TRBD1
CASSPTGGAEETQYF
TGTGCCAGCAGCCCAACAGGGGGCGCCGAGGAGACCCAGTACTTC
>13|-|TRBV2|TRBJ1-2|-
CASGPTEYYGYTF
TGTGCCAGCGGTCCGACTGAGTACTATGGCTACACCTTC
>15|-|TRBV7-2|TRBJ1-2|-
CASSLNAGRAYGYTF
TGTGCCAGCAGCTTAAACGCTGGCAGGGCGTATGGCTACACCTTC
>17|-|TRBV5-6|TRBJ2-5|TRBD2
CASSLTLASGGEETQYF
TGTGCCAGCAGCTTAACCCTGGCTAGCGGGGGGGAAGAGACCCAGTACTTC
>14|few|TRBV11-2|TRBJ2-7|-
CASSLEVRSYEQYF
TGTGCCAGCAGCTTAGAAGTCAGATCCTACGAGCAGTACTTC
>16|once|TRBV5-1|TRBJ2-3|TRBD1
CASSLGTGHSTDTQYF
TGCGCCAGCAGCTTGGGGACAGGGCACAGCACAGATACGCAGTATTTT
>15|-|TRBV7-8|TRBJ2-7|TRBD2
CASSSRTSRVYEQYF
TGTGCCAGCAGCTCGAGGACTAGCCGGGTCTACGAGCAGTACTTC
>14|-|TRBV7-9|TRBJ1-5|-
CASSPGGGNQPQHF
TGTGCCAGCAGCCCCGGGGGGGGAAATCAGCCCCAGCATTTT
>15|once|TRBV5-6|TRBJ2-3|TRBD1
CASSAGTGSMDTQYF
TGTGCCAGCAGCGCCGGGACAGGGAGTATGGATACGCAGTATTTT
>14|-|TRBV5-6|TRBJ1-2|TRBD1
CASSPRDRNYGYTF
TGTGCCAGCAGCCCCCGGGACAGAAACTATGGCTACACCTTC
>14|-|TRBV10-3|TRBJ2-6|TRBD1
CAIRTGAGANGLTF
TGTGCCATCAGGACAGGGGCTGGGGCCAACGGCCTGACTTTC
>15|-|TRBV6-5|TRBJ1-2|-
CALRQRATADYGYTF
TGTGCCCTTCGTCAGAGGGCCACGGCGGACTATGGCTACACCTTC
>13|-|TRBV28|TRBJ2-7|TRBD1
CAGGTGSPYEQYF
TGTGCCGGGGGGACAGGGTCTCCCTACGAGCAGTACTTC
>16|few|TRBV11-3|TRBJ2-2|TRBD1
CASSTPGQRRTGELFF
TGTGCCAGCAGCACACCGGGACAGCGGCGCACCGGGGAGCTGTTTTTT
>13|-|TRBV30|TRBJ1-6|-
CAWSGQVNSPLHF
TGTGCCTGGAGTGGGCAGGTAAATTCACCCCTCCACTTT
>13|-|TRBV9|TRBJ2-1|TRBD2
CASSDIAGGEQFF
TGTGCCAGCAGCGATATAGCGGGAGGGGAGCAGTTCTTC
>12|-|TRBV7-7|TRBJ2-2|-
CASSLRNGELFF
TGTGCTAGCAGCCTGCGGAACGGGGAGCTGTTTTTT
>12|-|TRBV2|TRBJ2-7|-
CASGGGPYEQYF
TGTGCCAGCGGGGGCGGTCCCTACGAGCAGTACTTC
>14|-|TRBV15|TRBJ2-3|-
CATSRVIGTDTQYF
TGTGCCACCAGCAGAGTAATCGGCACAGATACGCAGTATTTT
>13|-|TRBV6-1|TRBJ1-5|-
CASSEALRGPQHF
TGTGCCAGCAGTGAAGCGCTTCGGGGGCCCCAGCATTTT
>15|-|TRBV7-2|TRBJ2-1|-
CASSQGSGSYNEQFF
TGTGCCAGCAGCCAGGGGTCCGGGTCATACAATGAGCAGTTCTTC
>14|-|TRBV30|TRBJ2-7|TRBD1
CAYRPGQAFYEQYF
TGTGCCTACCGGCCGGGACAGGCCTTCTACGAGCAGTACTTC
>12|-|TRBV25-1|TRBJ1-2|-
CASSEGTLGYTF
TGTGCCAGCAGTGAAGGGACTTTGGGCTACACCTTC
>15|few|TRBV4-2|TRBJ2-5|TRBD1
CASRRTGSHGETQYF
TGTGCCAGCAGACGGACAGGGTCCCACGGGGAGACCCAGTACTTC
>16|-|TRBV28|TRBJ1-2|TRBD1
CASSFNVDRVNYGYTF
TGTGCCAGCAGTTTTAACGTGGACAGGGTGAACTATGGCTACACCTTC
>15|-|TRBV7-9|TRBJ1-4|-
CASSLFTGQNEKLFF
TGTGCCAGCAGCTTATTCACAGGGCAGAATGAAAAACTGTTTTTT
>14|once|TRBV5-1|TRBJ2-7|-
CASSLATSFYEQYF
TGCGCCAGCAGCTTGGCCACGAGCTTCTACGAGCAGTACTTC
>12|-|TRBV28|TRBJ2-7|TRBD1
CASSVQGAVGYF
TGTGCCAGCAGTGTGCAGGGGGCGGTGGGGTACTTC
>17|-|TRBV9|TRBJ2-3|-
CASSVMRTGGGKDTQYF
TGTGCCAGCAGCGTAATGAGGACAGGCGGGGGGAAGGATACGCAGTATTTT
>15|-|TRBV5-4|TRBJ2-1|TRBD1
CASSLAGTGAAEQFF
TGTGCCAGCAGCCTAGCCGGGACAGGAGCTGCTGAGCAGTTCTTC
>16|few|TRBV5-1|TRBJ1-3|-
CASSISTAYSGNTIYF
TGCGCCAGCAGCATCTCGACAGCTTATTCTGGAAACACCATATATTTT
>13|-|TRBV5-6|TRBJ2-7|-
CASSYGQSYEQYF
TGTGCCAGCAGCTACGGACAGTCCTACGAGCAGTACTTC
>15|-|TRBV11-2|TRBJ1-2|TRBD1
CASSLDRTGDYGYTF
TGTGCCAGCAGCTTAGACCGGACAGGGGACTATGGCTACACCTTC
>13|-|TRBV6-4|TRBJ2-1|-
CASSDSSNNEQFF
TGTGCCAGCAGTGACTCTTCCAACAATGAGCAGTTCTTC
>14|-|TRBV5-1|TRBJ1-2|TRBD1
CASSLGQGGYGYTF
TGCGCCAGCAGCTTGGGACAGGGCGGCTATGGCTACACCTTC
>13|-|TRBV7-2|TRBJ2-7|TRBD1
CASSLGGQPEQYF
TGTGCCAGCAGCTTAGGGGGACAGCCCGAGCAGTACTTC